Listed here are 20 T cell receptor beta chains from one sample, sequenced in a study of blood T cell repertoires in COVID-19. Profiling relied on immunoSEQ multiplex PCR, and the TCRdb table lists in-frame clones only, not all of them. Seen here are fewer than 150,000 clones, around 86% observed once, and the top ten hold 15% to 20%. The sample was PBMCs or T cells enriched from blood (not recorded which). All receptors derive from a man younger than 45 who had recovered from COVID-19.

V gene TRBV10-3 combines with J gene TRBJ2-7, with TRBD2 as a possible D gene (5 bases). The V and J ends lost 3 bases and 3 bases respectively, with 15 bases between them. CDR3 size: 15 residues. From germline, CDR1 is ENHRY and CDR2 SYGVKD. CDR3 in amino acids: CAISDPNKRNYEQYF. The CDR3 DNA follows: TGTGCCATCAGTGATCCTAATAAGCGGAACTACGAGCAGTACTTC.

This clone occurred once. The chain is built from TRBV6-2 or TRBV6-3 and TRBJ2-5, with D possibly being TRBD2 (5 bases). There are 14 residues in the CDR3. V was shortened by 2 bases and J by 4 bases, with 11 bases between the two germline ends. Germline V lookup: CDR1 MNHEY, CDR2 SVGEGT. CDR3 sequence: CASSYGAARETQYF. As DNA, the CDR3 is TGTGCCAGCAGTTACGGAGCGGCTAGAGAGACCCAGTACTTC.

This sequence joins TRBV27 and TRBJ1-2; no firm D call. Germline CDR1 reads MNHEY; CDR2 reads SMNVEV (reference sequence). The CDR3 totals 17 residues. The V end lost 3 bases, the J end lost 6 bases, and 23 bases lay between the germline ends. CDR3 nucleotide sequence: TGTGCCAGCAGTTTGTCCGCCCACAGAGACAACATAGATGGCTACACCTTC. Translation: CASSLSAHRDNIDGYTF.

J is TRBJ1-2 and V is TRBV23-1, with 9 bases aligning to TRBD1. TRBV23-1 is an open reading frame whose function is uncertain. V dropped 0 bases and J dropped 2; count of bases not matched to a gene: 19. This CDR3 comprises 21 residues. This CDR3 reads CASSQSRGMRDREEINYGYTF. In DNA form, the CDR3 reads TGCGCCAGCAGTCAATCTAGGGGTATGAGGGACAGGGAAGAGATCAACTATGGCTACACCTTC.

This sequence joins TRBV2 and TRBJ1-1; the D is unclear. V was pared by 4 bases and J by 11 bases, with 11 bases between. Germline V gene sequence: CDR1 SNHLY, CDR2 FYNNEI. This CDR3 is 11 amino acids long. This CDR3 is CASSGETWAFF. CDR3 nucleotide sequence: TGTGCCAGCAGTGGGGAGACCTGGGCTTTCTTT.

The rearrangement uses TRBV24-1 and TRBJ2-2, with 7 bases identical to TRBD1. With 3 bases clipped from V and 6 bases from J, the junction kept 9 bases outside the gene matches. Germline V gives CDR1 KGHDR, CDR2 SFDVKD. The CDR3 has 16 residues. Here the CDR3 DNA reads TGTGCCACCAGTGATCCGTCGGCAGGGGGTTCCGGGGAGCTGTTTTTT. It translates to CATSDPSAGGSGELFF.

The rearrangement links TRBV24-1 to TRBJ2-3, with TRBD1 matching over 9 bases. This CDR3 region has 15 residues. Germline CDR1 and CDR2: KGHDR and SFDVKD. With 3 bases clipped from V and 9 bases from J, the junction kept 9 bases outside the gene matches. The CDR3 DNA follows: TGTGCCACCAGTGATGGGGGACAGGGAGAAGGGACGCAGTATTTT. Its protein is CATSDGGQGEGTQYF.

The J gene is TRBJ1-1, the V gene TRBV5-6, with a possible D match to TRBD1 (5 bases). In germline, CDR1 is SGHDT, CDR2 YYEEEE. The germline V and J ends were trimmed by 2 bases and 4 bases, with 9 bases remaining between them. The CDR3 runs to 13 residues. CDR3 coding DNA: TGTGCCAGCAGCTTACCGGGGGGCACTGAAGCTTTCTTT. It encodes CASSLPGGTEAFF.

The J gene is TRBJ2-3, the V gene TRBV24-1; 12 bases are a match to TRBD1. In germline, CDR1 is KGHDR, CDR2 SFDVKD. The V segment lost 7 bases and the J segment 6 bases; nucleotides outside the gene matches: 7. This CDR3 comprises 15 residues. The CDR3 DNA reads as TGTGCCACCAGCCCGGGACAGGGGGCGTCGGATACGCAGTATTTT. Its protein is CATSPGQGASDTQYF.

J is TRBJ2-5 and V is TRBV3-1 (or the pseudogene TRBV3-2), with D hard to call. Germline CDR1 is LGHDT and CDR2 is YNNKEL (reference sequence). The CDR3 totals 12 residues. Deletions cut 8 bases from V and 5 bases from J, with 12 bases between. Here the CDR3 reads CASRQTSETQYF. The DNA of the CDR3 is TGTGCCAGCCGGCAGACAAGCGAGACCCAGTACTTC.

This chain links TRBV19 with TRBJ1-6; TRBD1 agrees at 9 bases. Looked up from germline, CDR1 is LNHDA and CDR2 is SQIVND (reference sequence). The trim removed 5 bases at V and 8 bases at J, leaving 4 bases unmatched. The CDR3 is 14 residues long. The CDR3 region is CASSSGQGYSPLHF. The DNA of the CDR3 is TGTGCCAGTAGTTCGGGACAGGGTTATTCACCCCTCCACTTT.

The V and J genes are TRBV11-3 and TRBJ2-1, with 11 bases lining up with TRBD2. Germline V gene lookup returns CDR1 SGHNT and CDR2 YENEEA. The CDR3 is made up of 17 amino acids. The J segment lost 4 bases and the V segment lost 1 base, leaving 6 bases of the junction unmatched. The CDR3 reads CASSLGSASGGYNEQFF. In DNA form, the CDR3 reads TGTGCCAGCAGCTTAGGATCGGCTAGCGGGGGGTACAATGAGCAGTTCTTC.

The CDR3 is CASSWGGVKETQYF. As DNA, the CDR3 is TGTGCCAGCAGCTGGGGAGGAGTTAAAGAGACCCAGTACTTC. The V and J genes are TRBV7-9 and TRBJ2-5; D is perhaps TRBD2 (6 bases). CDR1 SEHNR and CDR2 FQNEAQ come from the germline V gene (reference sequence). CDR3 length equals 14 residues. Trimming shortened V by 4 bases and J by 3 bases, and 12 bases separated the two germline ends.

This clone was counted only a few times. The V call is TRBV4-1, the J call TRBJ1-6; D gene ambiguous. The CDR3 is made up of 13 amino acids. V was shortened by 4 bases and J by 9 bases, with 10 bases between the two germline ends. Germline V gene sequence: CDR1 MGHRA, CDR2 YSYEKL. The CDR3 DNA reads TGCGCCAGCAGCCCGACGGGGAGTTCACCCCTCCACTTT. Protein: CASSPTGSSPLHF.

The CDR3 loop is CASSSGRDTQYF. CDR3 DNA sequence: TGTGCCAGCAGTTCCGGGAGAGATACGCAGTATTTT. The chain recombines TRBV6-5 with TRBJ2-3; a weak D match, TRBD2 (6 bases). Germline assignment: CDR1 MNHEY and CDR2 SVGAGI. This CDR3 contains 12 residues. V was trimmed by 4 bases and J by 5 bases, leaving 7 bases between them.

The chain links TRBV9 to TRBJ1-6; the D is unclear. V gave up 0 bases and J gave up 9 bases, with 13 bases separating them. CDR3 size: 15 residues. CDR1 and CDR2 (germline): SGDLS, YYNGEE. The CDR3: CASSVDLAESSPLHF. The CDR3 DNA sequence: TGTGCCAGCAGCGTAGACCTCGCTGAGAGTTCACCCCTCCACTTT.

This clone was picked up a small number of times. The chain recombines TRBV19 with TRBJ2-7, with 8 bases lining up with TRBD2. Germline V gene sequence: CDR1 LNHDA, CDR2 SQIVND (reference sequence). This CDR3 is 15 amino acids long. J gave up 0 bases and V 3 bases, and 4 bases lay outside the gene matches. The CDR3 coding sequence is TGTGCCAGTAGTATCCAACTAGCGGCCTCCTACGAGCAGTACTTC. It is translated as CASSIQLAASYEQYF.

The rearrangement uses TRBV3-1 (or the pseudogene TRBV3-2) and TRBJ2-3; TRBD1 matches at 7 bases. J was trimmed by 0 bases and V by 3 bases; bases with no gene match: 6. CDR3 length: 16 amino acids. Per germline, CDR1 LGHDT and CDR2 YNNKEL (reference sequence). The CDR3 loop reads CASSHRTGASTDTQYF. Here the CDR3 DNA reads TGTGCCAGCAGCCACCGGACAGGAGCTAGCACAGATACGCAGTATTTT.

The chain uses TRBV3-1 (or the pseudogene TRBV3-2) and TRBJ2-7; 7 positions agree with TRBD2. In germline, CDR1 is LGHDT, CDR2 YNNKEL (reference sequence). The CDR3 is made up of 14 amino acids. V lost 6 bases and J lost 2; bases outside the gene matches: 7. CDR3 protein: CASSYGLGTYEQYF. The CDR3 bases are TGTGCCAGCAGTTACGGACTAGGGACCTACGAGCAGTACTTC.

The chain employs TRBV5-1 and TRBJ2-1; the match to TRBD1 covers 8 bases. The length of the CDR3 is 15 residues. Germline loops: CDR1 SGHRS, CDR2 YFSETQ. The V and J ends lost 3 bases and 4 bases, in that order; junction bases with no gene match: 6. The CDR3 DNA is TGCGCCAGCAGCTGGGGGACAGGAATATACAATGAGCAGTTCTTC. It specifies CASSWGTGIYNEQFF.